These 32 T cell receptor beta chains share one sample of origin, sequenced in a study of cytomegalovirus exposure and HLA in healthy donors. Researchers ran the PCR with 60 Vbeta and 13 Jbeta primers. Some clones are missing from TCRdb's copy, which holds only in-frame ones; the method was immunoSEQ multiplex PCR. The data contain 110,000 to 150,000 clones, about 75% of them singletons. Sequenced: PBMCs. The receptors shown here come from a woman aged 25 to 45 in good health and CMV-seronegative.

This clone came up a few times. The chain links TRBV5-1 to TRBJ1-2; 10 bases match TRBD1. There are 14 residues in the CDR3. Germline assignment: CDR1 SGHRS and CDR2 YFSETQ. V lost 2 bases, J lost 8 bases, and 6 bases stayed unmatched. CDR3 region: CASSFQTGGEGYTF. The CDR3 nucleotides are TGCGCCAGCAGCTTCCAGACAGGGGGCGAAGGCTACACCTTC.

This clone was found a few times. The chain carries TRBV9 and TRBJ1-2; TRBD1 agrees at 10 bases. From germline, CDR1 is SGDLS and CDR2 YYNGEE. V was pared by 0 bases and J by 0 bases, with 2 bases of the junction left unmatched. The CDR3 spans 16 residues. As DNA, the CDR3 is TGTGCCAGCAGCGTAGGGGGGACAGGGGCTAACTATGGCTACACCTTC. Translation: CASSVGGTGANYGYTF.

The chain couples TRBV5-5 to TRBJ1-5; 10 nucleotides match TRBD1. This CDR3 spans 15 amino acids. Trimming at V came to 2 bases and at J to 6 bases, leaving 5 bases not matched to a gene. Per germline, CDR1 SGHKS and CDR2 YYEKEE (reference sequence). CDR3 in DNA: TGTGCCAGCAGCTTAGGACAGGGGGTTGGTCAGCCCCAGCATTTT. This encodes CASSLGQGVGQPQHF.

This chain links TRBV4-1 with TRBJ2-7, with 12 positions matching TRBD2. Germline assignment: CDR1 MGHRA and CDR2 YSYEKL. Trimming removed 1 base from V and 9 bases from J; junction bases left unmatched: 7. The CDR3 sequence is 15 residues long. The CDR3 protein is CASSQAPSGGAAQYF. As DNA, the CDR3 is TGCGCCAGCAGCCAAGCCCCTAGCGGGGGGGCTGCGCAGTACTTC.

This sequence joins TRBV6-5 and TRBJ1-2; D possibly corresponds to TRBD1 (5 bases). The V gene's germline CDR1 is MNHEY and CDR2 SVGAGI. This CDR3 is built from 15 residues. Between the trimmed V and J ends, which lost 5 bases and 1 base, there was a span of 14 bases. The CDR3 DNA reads TGTGCCAGCAGTCTACAGGCGACCGTTAACTATGGCTACACCTTC. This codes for CASSLQATVNYGYTF.

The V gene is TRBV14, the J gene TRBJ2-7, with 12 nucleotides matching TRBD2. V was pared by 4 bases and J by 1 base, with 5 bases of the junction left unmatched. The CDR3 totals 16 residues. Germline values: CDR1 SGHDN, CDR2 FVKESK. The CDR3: CASSLGLAGLSYEQYF. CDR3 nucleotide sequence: TGTGCCAGCAGCCTAGGACTAGCGGGGCTTTCCTACGAGCAGTACTTC.

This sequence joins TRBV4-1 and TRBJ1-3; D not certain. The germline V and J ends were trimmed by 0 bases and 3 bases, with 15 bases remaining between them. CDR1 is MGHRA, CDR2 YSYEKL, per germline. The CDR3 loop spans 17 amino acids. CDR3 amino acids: CASSQDPGQALGNTIYF. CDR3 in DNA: TGCGCCAGCAGCCAAGATCCAGGTCAAGCACTTGGAAACACCATATATTTT.

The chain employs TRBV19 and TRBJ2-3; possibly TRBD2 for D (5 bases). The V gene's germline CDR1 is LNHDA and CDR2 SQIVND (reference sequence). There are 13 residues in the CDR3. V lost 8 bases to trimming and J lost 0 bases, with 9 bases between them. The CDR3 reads CASRTGSTDTQYF. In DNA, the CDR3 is TGTGCCAGTCGGACGGGAAGCACAGATACGCAGTATTTT.

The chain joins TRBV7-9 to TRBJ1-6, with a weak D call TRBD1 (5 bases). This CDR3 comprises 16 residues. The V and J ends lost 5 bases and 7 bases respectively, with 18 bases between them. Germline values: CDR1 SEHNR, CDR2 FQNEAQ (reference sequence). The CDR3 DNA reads TGTGCCAGCAGCCTCGACAGCGCTACTTCAAATTCACCCCTCCACTTT. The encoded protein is CASSLDSATSNSPLHF.

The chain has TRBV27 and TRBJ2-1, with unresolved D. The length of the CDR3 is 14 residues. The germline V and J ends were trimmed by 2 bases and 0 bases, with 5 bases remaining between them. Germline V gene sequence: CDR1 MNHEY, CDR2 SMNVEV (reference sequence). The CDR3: CASSLLSSYNEQFF. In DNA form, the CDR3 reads TGTGCCAGCAGTTTACTCAGCTCCTACAATGAGCAGTTCTTC.

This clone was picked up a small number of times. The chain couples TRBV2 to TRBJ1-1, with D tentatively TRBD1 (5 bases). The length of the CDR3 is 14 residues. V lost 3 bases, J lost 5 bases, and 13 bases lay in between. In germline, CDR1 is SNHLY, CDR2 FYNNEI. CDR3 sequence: CASSDHAGRTEAFF. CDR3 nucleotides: TGTGCCAGCAGTGATCATGCAGGGCGGACTGAAGCTTTCTTT.

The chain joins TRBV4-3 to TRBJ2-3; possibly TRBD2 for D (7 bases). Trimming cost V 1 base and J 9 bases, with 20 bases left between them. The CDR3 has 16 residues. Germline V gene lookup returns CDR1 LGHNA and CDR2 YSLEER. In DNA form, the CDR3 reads TGCGCCAGCAGCCAAGGAAGGGGGGGGGTAGGTGAGACGCAGTATTTT. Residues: CASSQGRGGVGETQYF.

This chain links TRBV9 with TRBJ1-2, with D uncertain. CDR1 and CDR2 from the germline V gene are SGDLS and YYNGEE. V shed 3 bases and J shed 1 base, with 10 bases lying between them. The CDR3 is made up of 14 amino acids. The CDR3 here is CASSARLSNYGYTF. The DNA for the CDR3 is TGTGCCAGCAGCGCCAGACTCAGTAACTATGGCTACACCTTC.

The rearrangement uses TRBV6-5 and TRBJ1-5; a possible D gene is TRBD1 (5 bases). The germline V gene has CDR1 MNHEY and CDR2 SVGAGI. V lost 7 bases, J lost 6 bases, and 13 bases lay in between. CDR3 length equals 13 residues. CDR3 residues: CASTRGGGQPQHF. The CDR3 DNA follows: TGTGCCAGCACCCGCGGGGGGGGTCAGCCCCAGCATTTT.

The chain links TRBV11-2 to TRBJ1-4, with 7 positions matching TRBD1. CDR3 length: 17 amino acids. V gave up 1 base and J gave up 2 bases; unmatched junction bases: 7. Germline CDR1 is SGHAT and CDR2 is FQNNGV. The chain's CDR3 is CASSLGSLQGTNEKLFF. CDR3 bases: TGTGCCAGCAGCTTAGGGTCATTACAGGGGACTAATGAAAAACTGTTTTTT.

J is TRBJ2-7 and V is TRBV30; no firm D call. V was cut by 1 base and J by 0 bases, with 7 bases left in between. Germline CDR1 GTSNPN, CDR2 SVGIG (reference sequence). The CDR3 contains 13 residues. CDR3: CAWSGGVSYEQYF. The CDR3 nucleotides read TGTGCCTGGAGTGGAGGCGTCTCCTACGAGCAGTACTTC.

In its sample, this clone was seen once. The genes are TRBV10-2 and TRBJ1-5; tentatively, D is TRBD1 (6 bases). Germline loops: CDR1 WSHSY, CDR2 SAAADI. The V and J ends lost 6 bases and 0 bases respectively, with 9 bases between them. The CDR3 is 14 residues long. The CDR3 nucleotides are TGCGCCAGCAGAAGGGGGATTAGCAATCAGCCCCAGCATTTT. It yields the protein CASRRGISNQPQHF.

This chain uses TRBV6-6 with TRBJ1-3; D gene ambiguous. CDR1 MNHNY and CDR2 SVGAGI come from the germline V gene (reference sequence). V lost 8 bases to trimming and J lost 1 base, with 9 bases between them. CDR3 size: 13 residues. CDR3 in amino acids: CASEGGSGNTIYF. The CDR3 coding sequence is TGTGCCAGCGAGGGCGGGTCTGGAAACACCATATATTTT.

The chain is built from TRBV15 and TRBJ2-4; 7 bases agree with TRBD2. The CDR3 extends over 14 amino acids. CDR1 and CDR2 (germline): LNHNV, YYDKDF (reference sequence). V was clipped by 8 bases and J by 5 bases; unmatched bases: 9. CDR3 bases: TGTGCCACCGGGGCCCGGGACTACCAAAACATTCAGTACTTC. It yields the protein CATGARDYQNIQYF.

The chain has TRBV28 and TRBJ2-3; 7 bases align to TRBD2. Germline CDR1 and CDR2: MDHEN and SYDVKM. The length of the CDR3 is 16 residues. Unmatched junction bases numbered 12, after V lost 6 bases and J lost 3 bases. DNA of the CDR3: TGTGCCAGCAGCACCCCTGGGGGGGTGGGTACAGATACGCAGTATTTT. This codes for CASSTPGGVGTDTQYF.

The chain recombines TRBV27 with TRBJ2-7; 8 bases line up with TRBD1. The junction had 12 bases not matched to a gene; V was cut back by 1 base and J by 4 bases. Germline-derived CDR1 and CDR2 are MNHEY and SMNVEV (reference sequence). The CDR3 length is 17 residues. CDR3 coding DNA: TGTGCCAGCAGTTTATACCCCGACAGGGGTGCAACTTACGAGCAGTACTTC. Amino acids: CASSLYPDRGATYEQYF.

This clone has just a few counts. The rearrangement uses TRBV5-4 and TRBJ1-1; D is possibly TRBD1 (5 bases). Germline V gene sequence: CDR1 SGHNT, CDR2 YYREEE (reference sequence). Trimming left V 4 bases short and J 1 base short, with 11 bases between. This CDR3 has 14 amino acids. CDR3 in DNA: TGTGCCAGCAGCAGTCCAGGGCAGAACACTGAAGCTTTCTTT. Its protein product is CASSSPGQNTEAFF.

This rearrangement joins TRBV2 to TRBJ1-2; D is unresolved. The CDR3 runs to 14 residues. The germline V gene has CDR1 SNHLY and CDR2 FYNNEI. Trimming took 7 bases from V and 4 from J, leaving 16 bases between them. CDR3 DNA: TGTGCCAGCACCTTGACCGGGGAATCCTATGGCTACACCTTC. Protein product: CASTLTGESYGYTF.

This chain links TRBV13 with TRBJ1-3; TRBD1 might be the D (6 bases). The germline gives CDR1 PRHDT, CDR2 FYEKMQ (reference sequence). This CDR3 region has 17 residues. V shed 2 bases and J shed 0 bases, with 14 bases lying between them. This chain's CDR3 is CASSLRGGRNSGNTIYF. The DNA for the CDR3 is TGTGCCAGCAGCTTAAGGGGGGGTAGGAACTCTGGAAACACCATATATTTT.

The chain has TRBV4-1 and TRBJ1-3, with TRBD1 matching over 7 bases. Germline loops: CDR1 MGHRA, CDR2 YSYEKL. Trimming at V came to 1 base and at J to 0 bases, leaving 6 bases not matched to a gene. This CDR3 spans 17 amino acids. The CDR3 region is CASSQGRGLGSGNTIYF. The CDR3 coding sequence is TGCGCCAGCAGCCAAGGAAGGGGGCTTGGCTCTGGAAACACCATATATTTT.

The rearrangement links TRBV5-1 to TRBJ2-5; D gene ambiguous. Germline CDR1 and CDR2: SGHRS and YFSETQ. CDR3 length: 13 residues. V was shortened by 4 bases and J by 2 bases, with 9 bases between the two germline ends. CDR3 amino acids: CASSPGPQETQYF. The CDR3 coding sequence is TGCGCCAGCAGCCCGGGTCCACAAGAGACCCAGTACTTC. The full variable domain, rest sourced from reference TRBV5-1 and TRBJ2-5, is KAGVTQTPRYLIKTRGQQVTLSCSPISGHRSVSWYQQTPGQGLQFLFEYFSETQRNKGNFPGRFSGRQFSNSRSEMNVSTLELGDSALYLCASSPGPQETQYFGPGTRLLVL.

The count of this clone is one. The CDR3 loop reads CASSQDQGQGTEAFF. The CDR3 DNA is TGCGCCAGCAGCCAAGATCAGGGACAGGGGACAGAAGCTTTCTTT. V usage is TRBV4-1 and J usage is TRBJ1-1; TRBD1 matches at 10 bases. This CDR3 region has 15 residues. The germline V gene encodes CDR1 MGHRA and CDR2 YSYEKL. The ends lost 0 bases at V and 8 bases at J; junction bases unmatched: 6.

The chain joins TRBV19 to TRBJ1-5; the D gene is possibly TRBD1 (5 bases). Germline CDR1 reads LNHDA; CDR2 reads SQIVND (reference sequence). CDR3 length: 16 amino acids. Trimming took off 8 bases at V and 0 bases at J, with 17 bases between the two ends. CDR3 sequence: CASRDLTVSSNQPQHF. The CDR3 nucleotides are TGTGCCAGTCGAGACCTGACAGTTTCTAGCAATCAGCCCCAGCATTTT.

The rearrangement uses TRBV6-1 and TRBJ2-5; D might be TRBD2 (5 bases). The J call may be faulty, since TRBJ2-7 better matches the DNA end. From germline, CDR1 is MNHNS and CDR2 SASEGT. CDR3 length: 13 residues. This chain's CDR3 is CASIREVGYEQYF. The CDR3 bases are TGTGCCAGTATCCGGGAAGTGGGTTACGAGCAGTACTTC.

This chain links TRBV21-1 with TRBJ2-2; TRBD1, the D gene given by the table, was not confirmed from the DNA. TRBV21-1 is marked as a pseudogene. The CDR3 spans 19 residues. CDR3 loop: CASSNRDRGLRSNTGELFF. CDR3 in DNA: TGTGCCAGCAGCAACCGGGACAGGGGGCTCAGATCGAACACCGGGGAGCTGTTTTTT.

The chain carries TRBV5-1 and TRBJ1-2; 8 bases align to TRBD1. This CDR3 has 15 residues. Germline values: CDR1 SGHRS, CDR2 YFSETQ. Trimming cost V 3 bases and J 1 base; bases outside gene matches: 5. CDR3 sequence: CASSWGTGFNYGYTF. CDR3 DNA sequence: TGCGCCAGCAGCTGGGGGACAGGTTTTAACTATGGCTACACCTTC.

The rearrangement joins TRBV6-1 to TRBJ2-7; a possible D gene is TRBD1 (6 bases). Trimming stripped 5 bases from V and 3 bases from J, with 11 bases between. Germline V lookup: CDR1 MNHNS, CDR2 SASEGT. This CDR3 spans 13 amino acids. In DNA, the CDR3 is TGTGCCAGCAGTAAACAGGGTTTCTACGAGCAGTACTTC. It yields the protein CASSKQGFYEQYF.